Below are 11 T cell receptor beta chains sequenced from a single sample in a study of blood T cell repertoires in COVID-19. Clones were read by immunoSEQ multiplex PCR, and TCRdb kept only the in-frame ones, dropping some. This table holds 240,000 or so clones, 86% found once. Sequenced input: peripheral blood. These TCRs come from a man in his 60s with acute or convalescent COVID-19.

J is TRBJ2-7 and V is TRBV28; perhaps TRBD1 as D (5 bases). The CDR3 loop spans 12 amino acids. V was cut by 8 bases and J by 6 bases, with 14 bases left in between. Germline lookup yields CDR1 MDHEN and CDR2 SYDVKM. The CDR3 sequence is CASESGNREQYF. CDR3 sequence (DNA): TGTGCCAGCGAGTCAGGGAACCGCGAGCAGTACTTC. Filled out from reference TRBV28 and TRBJ2-7, the complete variable domain reads DVKVTQSSRYLVKRTGEKVFLECVQDMDHENMFWYRQDPGLGLRLIYFSYDVKMKEKGDIPEGYSVSREKKERFSLILESASTNQTSMYLCASESGNREQYFGPGTRLTVT.

V and J are TRBV4-2 and TRBJ1-4; no reliable D call. V dropped 0 bases and J dropped 2 bases, with 7 bases sitting between them. CDR1 is LGHNA, CDR2 YNFKEQ, per germline. The CDR3 sequence is 15 residues long. DNA for the CDR3: TGTGCCAGCAGCCAAGACCTCCCCACTAATGAAAAACTGTTTTTT. The encoded protein is CASSQDLPTNEKLFF.

This chain uses TRBV7-8 with TRBJ2-3, with TRBD2 identical over 10 bases. This CDR3 has 16 amino acids. The V and J ends lost 1 base and 1 base, in that order; junction bases with no gene match: 2. CDR1 is SGHVS and CDR2 is FQNEAQ in the germline V gene. Written as DNA, the CDR3 is TGTGCCAGCAGCTTAGAGGGGACTAGCGGCACAGATACGCAGTATTTT. As protein: CASSLEGTSGTDTQYF.

V and J are TRBV12-3 or TRBV12-4 and TRBJ2-7, with D possibly TRBD1 on 6 matching bases. The CDR3 is made up of 11 amino acids. Trimming took 8 bases from V and 3 from J, leaving 8 bases between them. The CDR3 bases are TGTGCCAGCCGAGGGGGCTACGAGCAGTACTTC. It translates to CASRGGYEQYF.

V gene TRBV7-3 combines with J gene TRBJ1-5, with TRBD1 matching 7 bases. In germline, CDR1 is SGHTA, CDR2 FQGTGA. V lost 5 bases and J lost 6; bases outside the gene matches: 7. This CDR3 region has 14 residues. This chain's CDR3 is CASSRLGQPQPQHF. CDR3 in DNA: TGTGCCAGCAGCCGCCTGGGACAGCCTCAGCCCCAGCATTTT.

The chain employs TRBV19 and TRBJ1-1; 9 bases align to TRBD1. V shed 5 bases and J 11 bases; nucleotides not matched to a gene: 12. Germline CDR1 LNHDA, CDR2 SQIVND (reference sequence). The CDR3 contains 14 residues. CDR3 nucleotide sequence: TGTGCCAGTAGTGGCCGGGACAGGGCTTTCGGGGCTTTCTTT. Residues: CASSGRDRAFGAFF. Full variable domain (outside the CDR3, taken from reference TRBV19 and TRBJ1-1): DGGITQSPKYLFRKEGQNVTLSCEQNLNHDAMYWYRQDPGQGLRLIYYSQIVNDFQKGDIAEGYSVSREKKESFPLTVTSAQKNPTAFYLCASSGRDRAFGAFFGQGTRLTVV.

V is TRBV11-2 and J is TRBJ1-1; a weak D match, TRBD1 (6 bases). CDR1 is SGHAT, CDR2 FQNNGV, per germline. V was pared by 0 bases and J by 4 bases, with 12 bases between. This CDR3 comprises 15 residues. The CDR3 DNA sequence: TGTGCCAGCAGCTTAGATCACAGGGCCAGCACTGAAGCTTTCTTT. This gives the protein CASSLDHRASTEAFF.

This clone has just one count. The chain has TRBV29-1 and TRBJ2-4, with TRBD2 matching 7 bases. Germline V gene data show CDR1 as SQVTM and CDR2 as ANQGSEA. V lost 6 bases to trimming and J lost 6 bases; unmatched junction nucleotides: 8. The length of the CDR3 is 13 residues. In DNA, the CDR3 is TGCAGCGTGGCGGGAGCGGTTGGAAACATTCAGTACTTC. Protein product: CSVAGAVGNIQYF.

This clone was observed a single time. The chain joins TRBV7-2 to TRBJ1-6; no clear D gene. V was shortened by 1 base and J by 5 bases, with 9 bases between the two germline ends. CDR3 length: 15 residues. Germline V gives CDR1 SGHTA, CDR2 FQGNSA. CDR3 in DNA: TGTGCCAGCAGCTTAGTGGCAGGAAATAATTCACCCCTCCACTTT. Protein sequence: CASSLVAGNNSPLHF.

The genes are TRBV5-1 and TRBJ2-2; 10 nucleotides agree with TRBD1. CDR1 and CDR2 from the germline V gene are SGHRS and YFSETQ. Losses at the gene ends were 3 bases for V and 6 bases for J; bases not matched to a gene: 2. The CDR3 totals 14 residues. Here the CDR3 DNA reads TGCGCCAGCAGCTACGACAGGGGGCCCGGGGAGCTGTTTTTT. This translates into CASSYDRGPGELFF.

In this sample, this clone turned up once. The rearrangement joins TRBV10-3 to TRBJ2-2, with D tentatively TRBD2 (5 bases). V was clipped by 3 bases and J by 5 bases, with 10 bases between them. The CDR3 is 14 residues long. Per the germline V gene, CDR1 is ENHRY and CDR2 is SYGVKD. Here the CDR3 DNA reads TGTGCCATCAGTGATAGGCCGGGGACCGGGGAGCTGTTTTTT. Encoded protein: CAISDRPGTGELFF.